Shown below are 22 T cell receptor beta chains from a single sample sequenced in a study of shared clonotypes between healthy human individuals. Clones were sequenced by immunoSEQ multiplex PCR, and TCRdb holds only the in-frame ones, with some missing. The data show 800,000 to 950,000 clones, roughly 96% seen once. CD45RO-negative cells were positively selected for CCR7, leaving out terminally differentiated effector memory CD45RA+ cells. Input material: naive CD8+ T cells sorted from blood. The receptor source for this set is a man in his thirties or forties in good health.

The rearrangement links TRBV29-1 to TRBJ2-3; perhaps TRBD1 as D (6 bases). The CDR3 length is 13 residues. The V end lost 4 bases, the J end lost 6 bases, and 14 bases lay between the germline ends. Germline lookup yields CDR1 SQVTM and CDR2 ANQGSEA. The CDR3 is CSVVGAEMDTQYF. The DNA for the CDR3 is TGCAGCGTTGTGGGGGCAGAAATGGATACGCAGTATTTT.

The CDR3 nucleotides read TGTGCCAGCAGTTCCCAGAGCGCCCTCTACAATGAGCAGTTCTTC. Protein: CASSSQSALYNEQFF. The chain carries TRBV11-2 and TRBJ2-1, with D hard to call. Germline CDR1 reads SGHAT; CDR2 reads FQNNGV. The ends were cut back, 6 bases at V and 3 bases at J, with 15 bases in the middle. This CDR3 contains 15 residues.

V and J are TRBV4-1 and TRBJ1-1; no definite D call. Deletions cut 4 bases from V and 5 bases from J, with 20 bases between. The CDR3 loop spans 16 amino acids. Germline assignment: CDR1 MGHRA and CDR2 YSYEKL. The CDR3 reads CASSPRGGVPGTEAFF. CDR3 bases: TGCGCCAGCAGCCCCCGGGGTGGGGTTCCGGGGACTGAAGCTTTCTTT.

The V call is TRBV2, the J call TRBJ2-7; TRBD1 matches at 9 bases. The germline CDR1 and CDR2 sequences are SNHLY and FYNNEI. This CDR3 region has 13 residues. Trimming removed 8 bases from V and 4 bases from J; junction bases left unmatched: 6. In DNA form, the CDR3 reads TGTGCCAGCGCCCCGGGACAGGGTTACGAGCAGTACTTC. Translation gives CASAPGQGYEQYF.

The CDR3 DNA reads as TGTGCCAGTAGTGCCTCCCGGGACAGTTTCTACGAGCAGTACTTC. It is translated as CASSASRDSFYEQYF. The V call is TRBV19, the J call TRBJ2-7; 7 positions agree with TRBD1. The V and J ends lost 5 bases and 3 bases, in that order; junction bases with no gene match: 10. CDR1 is LNHDA and CDR2 is SQIVND in the germline V gene (reference sequence). The CDR3 totals 15 residues.

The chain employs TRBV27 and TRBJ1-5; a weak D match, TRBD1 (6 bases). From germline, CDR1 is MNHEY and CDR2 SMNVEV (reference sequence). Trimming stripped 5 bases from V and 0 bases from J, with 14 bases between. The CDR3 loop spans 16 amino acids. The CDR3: CASSPRTVNSNQPQHF. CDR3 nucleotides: TGTGCCAGCAGTCCCCGGACAGTTAATAGCAATCAGCCCCAGCATTTT.

CDR3 amino acids: CASSLYREGLPAGRNEQFF. The CDR3 DNA reads TGTGCCAGCAGCTTATACCGGGAGGGCCTTCCGGCCGGGCGCAATGAGCAGTTCTTC. The chain is built from TRBV7-9 and TRBJ2-1; TRBD2 agrees at 8 bases. The trim removed 2 bases at V and 6 bases at J, leaving 18 bases unmatched. Germline lookup yields CDR1 SEHNR and CDR2 FQNEAQ (reference sequence). This CDR3 region has 19 residues.

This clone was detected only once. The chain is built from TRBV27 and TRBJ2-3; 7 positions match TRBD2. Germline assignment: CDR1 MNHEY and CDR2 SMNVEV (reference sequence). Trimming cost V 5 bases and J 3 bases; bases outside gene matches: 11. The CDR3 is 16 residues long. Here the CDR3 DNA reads TGTGCCAGCAGTACCTTGAGGGCGGGAGAGACAGATACGCAGTATTTT. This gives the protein CASSTLRAGETDTQYF.

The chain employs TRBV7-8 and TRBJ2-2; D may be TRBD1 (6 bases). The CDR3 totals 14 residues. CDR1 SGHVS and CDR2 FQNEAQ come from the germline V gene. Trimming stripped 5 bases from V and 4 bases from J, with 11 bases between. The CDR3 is CASSNTGFTGELFF. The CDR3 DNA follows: TGTGCCAGCAGCAACACAGGGTTCACCGGGGAGCTGTTTTTT.

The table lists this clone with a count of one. The DNA of the CDR3 is TGTGCCAGCAAAACAGGGACATACATGAACACTGAAGCTTTCTTT. Amino acid sequence: CASKTGTYMNTEAFF. V usage is TRBV6-1 and J usage is TRBJ1-1; tentative D call: TRBD1 (6 bases). This CDR3 spans 15 amino acids. Per the germline V gene, CDR1 is MNHNS and CDR2 is SASEGT. Trimming took 7 bases from V and 0 from J, leaving 15 bases between them.

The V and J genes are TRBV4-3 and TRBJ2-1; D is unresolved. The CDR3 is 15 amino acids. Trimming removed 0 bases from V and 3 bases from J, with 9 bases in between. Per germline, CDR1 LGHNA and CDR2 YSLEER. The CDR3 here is CASSQDYTGYNEQFF. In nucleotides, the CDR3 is TGCGCCAGCAGCCAAGATTATACCGGCTACAATGAGCAGTTCTTC.

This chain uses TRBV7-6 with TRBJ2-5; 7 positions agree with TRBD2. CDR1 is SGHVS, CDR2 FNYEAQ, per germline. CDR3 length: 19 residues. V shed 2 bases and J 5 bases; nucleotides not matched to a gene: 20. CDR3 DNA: TGTGCCAGCAGCTTAAATACAGCGGGAAATCTCCGCAAGGGCGAGACCCAGTACTTC. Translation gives CASSLNTAGNLRKGETQYF.

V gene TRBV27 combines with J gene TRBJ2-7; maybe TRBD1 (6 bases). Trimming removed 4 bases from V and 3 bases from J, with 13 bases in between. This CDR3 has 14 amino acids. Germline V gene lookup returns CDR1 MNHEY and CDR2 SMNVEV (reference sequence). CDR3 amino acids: CASSSSGALYEQYF. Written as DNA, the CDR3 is TGTGCCAGCAGTTCCTCAGGGGCCCTCTACGAGCAGTACTTC.

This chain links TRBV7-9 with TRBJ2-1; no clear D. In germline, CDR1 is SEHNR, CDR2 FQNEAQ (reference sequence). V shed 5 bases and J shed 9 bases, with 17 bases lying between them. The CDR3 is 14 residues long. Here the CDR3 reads CASSVRAQRSEQFF. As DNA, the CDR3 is TGTGCCAGCAGCGTTCGCGCCCAGAGGAGTGAGCAGTTCTTC.

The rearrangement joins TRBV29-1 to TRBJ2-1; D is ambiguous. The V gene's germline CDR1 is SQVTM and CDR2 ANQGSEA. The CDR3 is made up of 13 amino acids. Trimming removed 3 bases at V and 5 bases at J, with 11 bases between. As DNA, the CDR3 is TGCAGCGTTGACGTGGTGGGGAACAATGAGCAGTTCTTC. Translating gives CSVDVVGNNEQFF.

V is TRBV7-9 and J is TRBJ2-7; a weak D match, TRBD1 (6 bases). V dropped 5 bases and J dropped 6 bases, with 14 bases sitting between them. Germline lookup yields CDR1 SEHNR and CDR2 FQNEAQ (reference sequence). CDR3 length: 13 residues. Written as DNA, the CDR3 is TGTGCCAGCAGCGCACGGGGACAATCCGAGCAGTACTTC. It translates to CASSARGQSEQYF.

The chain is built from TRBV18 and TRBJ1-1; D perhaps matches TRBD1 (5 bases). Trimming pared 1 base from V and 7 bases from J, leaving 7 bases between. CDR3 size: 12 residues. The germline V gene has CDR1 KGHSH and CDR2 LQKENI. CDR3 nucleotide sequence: TGTGCCAGCTCACCACTTGACAGTGAAGCTTTCTTT. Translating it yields CASSPLDSEAFF. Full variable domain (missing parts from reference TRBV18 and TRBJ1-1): NAGVMQNPRHLVRRRGQEARLRCSPMKGHSHVYWYRQLPEEGLKFMVYLQKENIIDESGMPKERFSAEFPKEGPSILRIQQVVRGDSAAYFCASSPLDSEAFFGQGTRLTVV.

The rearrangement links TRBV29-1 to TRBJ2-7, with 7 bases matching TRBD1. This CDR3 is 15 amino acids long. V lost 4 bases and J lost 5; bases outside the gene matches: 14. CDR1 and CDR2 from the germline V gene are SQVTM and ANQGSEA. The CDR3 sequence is CSVALRTGLLDEQYF. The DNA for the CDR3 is TGCAGCGTTGCTCTAAGGACAGGACTTCTGGACGAGCAGTACTTC.

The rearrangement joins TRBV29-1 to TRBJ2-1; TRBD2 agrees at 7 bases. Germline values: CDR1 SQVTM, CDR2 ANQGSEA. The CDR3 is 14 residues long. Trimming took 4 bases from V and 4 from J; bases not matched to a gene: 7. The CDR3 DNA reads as TGCAGCGTTGGGGGCGCTAGCGGATACAATGAGCAGTTCTTC. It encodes CSVGGASGYNEQFF.

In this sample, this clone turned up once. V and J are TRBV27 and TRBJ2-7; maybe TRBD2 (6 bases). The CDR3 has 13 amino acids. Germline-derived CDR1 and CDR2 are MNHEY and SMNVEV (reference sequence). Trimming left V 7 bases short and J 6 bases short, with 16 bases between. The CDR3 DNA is TGTGCCAGCACCCCGACTAGAGTTGGCGAGCAGTACTTC. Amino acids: CASTPTRVGEQYF.

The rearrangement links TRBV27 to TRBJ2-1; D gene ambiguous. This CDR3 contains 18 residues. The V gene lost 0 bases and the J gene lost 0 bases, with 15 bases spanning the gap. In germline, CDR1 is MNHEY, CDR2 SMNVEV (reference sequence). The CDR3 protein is CASSLSEPAGSSYNEQFF. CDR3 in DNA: TGTGCCAGCAGTTTATCGGAGCCTGCCGGTAGCTCCTACAATGAGCAGTTCTTC.

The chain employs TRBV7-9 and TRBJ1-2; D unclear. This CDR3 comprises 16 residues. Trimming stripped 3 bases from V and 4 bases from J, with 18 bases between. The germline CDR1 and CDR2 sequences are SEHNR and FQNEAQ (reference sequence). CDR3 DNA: TGTGCCAGCAGCTTTCCCTCTTCGGGTTTGGGCTATGGCTACACCTTC. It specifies CASSFPSSGLGYGYTF.